A selection of T cell receptor beta chains follows, all from one sample in a study of blood T cell repertoires in COVID-19. Using immunoSEQ multiplex PCR, the repertoire was profiled, and TCRdb retains in-frame clones only, with some absent. The sample has about 440,000 clones, around nine tenths seen once. The sample consisted of peripheral blood. These receptors all stem from a woman aged 25 to 39 with acute or convalescent COVID-19. Both conserved end residues are part of each CDR3. Each record gives: CDR3 DNA, CDR3 protein, J gene, CDR3 length, V gene, D gene, clone size. The D gene is left open where the match is weak. Not all rows give a size; the values are once, few, many and, for expanded clones, a class.

cdr3_nt: TGTGCCAGCAGCCCAGTAGCGGGGGGGTCGGACAATGAGCAGTTCTTC
cdr3_aa: CASSPVAGGSDNEQFF
j_call: TRBJ2-1
cdr3_length: 16
v_call: TRBV5-5
d_call: TRBD2
clone_size: -

cdr3_nt: TGTGCCACCGGACATTCCCTAATGACAGATACGCAGTATTTT
cdr3_aa: CATGHSLMTDTQYF
j_call: TRBJ2-3
cdr3_length: 14
v_call: TRBV6-6
d_call: -
clone_size: -

cdr3_nt: TGTGCCAGCAGTTCCTGGGCGGGGGGCTCCTCTCTAGCCAAAAACATTCAGTACTTC
cdr3_aa: CASSSWAGGSSLAKNIQYF
j_call: TRBJ2-4
cdr3_length: 19
v_call: TRBV6-2/TRBV6-3
d_call: TRBD2
clone_size: -

cdr3_nt: TGTGCCAGCAGTTACTCGATAGCCTATGGCTACACCTTC
cdr3_aa: CASSYSIAYGYTF
j_call: TRBJ1-2
cdr3_length: 13
v_call: TRBV6-5
d_call: -
clone_size: few

cdr3_nt: TGTGCCAGTACAGGGGATCTATACAATGAGCAGTTCTTC
cdr3_aa: CASTGDLYNEQFF
j_call: TRBJ2-1
cdr3_length: 13
v_call: TRBV19
d_call: -
clone_size: -

cdr3_nt: TGTGCCAGCAGCGTCGACACTGGGGCCAACGTCCTGACTTTC
cdr3_aa: CASSVDTGANVLTF
j_call: TRBJ2-6
cdr3_length: 14
v_call: TRBV7-3
d_call: -
clone_size: -

cdr3_nt: TGTGCCAGCAGTCGGACAGGGGGCGGCGAGCAGTTCTTC
cdr3_aa: CASSRTGGGEQFF
j_call: TRBJ2-1
cdr3_length: 13
v_call: TRBV6-4
d_call: TRBD1
clone_size: -

cdr3_nt: TGTGCCAGAAAGAGAAGGACAGCTATAGAGGGGGTAAGGTCGGAAAAACTGTTTTTT
cdr3_aa: CARKRRTAIEGVRSEKLFF
j_call: TRBJ1-4
cdr3_length: 19
v_call: TRBV21-1
d_call: -
clone_size: -

cdr3_nt: TGTGCCAGCAGCTTATTAGGGGGGGCCATAGATGGCACCAATGAGCAGTTCTTC
cdr3_aa: CASSLLGGAIDGTNEQFF
j_call: TRBJ2-1
cdr3_length: 18
v_call: TRBV7-3
d_call: -
clone_size: -

cdr3_nt: TGTGCCAGCAGCTTGGAGTGGGACAGAGCAGACACAGATACGCAGTATTTT
cdr3_aa: CASSLEWDRADTDTQYF
j_call: TRBJ2-3
cdr3_length: 17
v_call: TRBV5-8
d_call: TRBD1
clone_size: -

cdr3_nt: TGTGCCAGCAGTTCCCAGGGTTTGGGTGAGCAGTTCTTC
cdr3_aa: CASSSQGLGEQFF
j_call: TRBJ2-1
cdr3_length: 13
v_call: TRBV27
d_call: -
clone_size: -

cdr3_nt: TGCGCCAGCAGCGACACGGGGGGGCATAATTCACCCCTCCACTTT
cdr3_aa: CASSDTGGHNSPLHF
j_call: TRBJ1-6
cdr3_length: 15
v_call: TRBV5-1
d_call: -
clone_size: -

cdr3_nt: TGTGCCAGCAGCGCCGGACTAGCCGAGAGGAGCACAGATACGCAGTATTTT
cdr3_aa: CASSAGLAERSTDTQYF
j_call: TRBJ2-3
cdr3_length: 17
v_call: TRBV9
d_call: TRBD2
clone_size: -

cdr3_nt: TGTGCCAGCAGCTTAAAAGCGGGGGGGAGTACAGATACGCAGTATTTT
cdr3_aa: CASSLKAGGSTDTQYF
j_call: TRBJ2-3
cdr3_length: 16
v_call: TRBV27
d_call: TRBD2
clone_size: -

cdr3_nt: TGTGCCAGTAGTGTCGGGGGAATGAGCTCCTACGAGCAGTACTTC
cdr3_aa: CASSVGGMSSYEQYF
j_call: TRBJ2-7
cdr3_length: 15
v_call: TRBV19
d_call: -
clone_size: once

cdr3_nt: TGTGCCAGCAGCCAGGGACAGAGCAATCAGCCCCAGCATTTT
cdr3_aa: CASSQGQSNQPQHF
j_call: TRBJ1-5
cdr3_length: 14
v_call: TRBV5-4
d_call: TRBD1
clone_size: -

cdr3_nt: TGTGCCAGCAGCCAAGGTCCCGGTCGGCCCCAGCATTTT
cdr3_aa: CASSQGPGRPQHF
j_call: TRBJ1-5
cdr3_length: 13
v_call: TRBV3-1/TRBV3-2
d_call: -
clone_size: -

cdr3_nt: TGTGCCAGCAGCCCAGTCAGGACAGATACGCAGTATTTT
cdr3_aa: CASSPVRTDTQYF
j_call: TRBJ2-3
cdr3_length: 13
v_call: TRBV7-8
d_call: -
clone_size: -

cdr3_nt: TGTGCCAGCAGTTCTCGAGATGGGGGGTGGACTGAAGCTTTCTTT
cdr3_aa: CASSSRDGGWTEAFF
j_call: TRBJ1-1
cdr3_length: 15
v_call: TRBV28
d_call: -
clone_size: -

cdr3_nt: TGTGCCAGCAGCTTAGGGCTAGCGGGGTTGGAGACCCAGTACTTC
cdr3_aa: CASSLGLAGLETQYF
j_call: TRBJ2-5
cdr3_length: 15
v_call: TRBV7-9
d_call: TRBD2
clone_size: -

cdr3_nt: TGCGCCAGCAGTCAATTTTCCTCTAGCGGGGGGCTCCAAACAGATACGCAGTATTTT
cdr3_aa: CASSQFSSSGGLQTDTQYF
j_call: TRBJ2-3
cdr3_length: 19
v_call: TRBV23-1
d_call: TRBD2
clone_size: -

cdr3_nt: TGTGCCAGCAGTGAAGAAAGGACTAGTCGCGCCGGGGAGCTGTTTTTT
cdr3_aa: CASSEERTSRAGELFF
j_call: TRBJ2-2
cdr3_length: 16
v_call: TRBV6-1
d_call: TRBD2
clone_size: -

cdr3_nt: TGTGCCAGCAGTGAGTCCTTTATGTTCCTCTCTGGGGCCAACGTCCTGACTTTC
cdr3_aa: CASSESFMFLSGANVLTF
j_call: TRBJ2-6
cdr3_length: 18
v_call: TRBV6-1
d_call: -
clone_size: -

cdr3_nt: TGCGCCAGCAGCTGGACCGGGACAGGGGGAGGCACCTTC
cdr3_aa: CASSWTGTGGGTF
j_call: TRBJ1-2
cdr3_length: 13
v_call: TRBV5-1
d_call: TRBD1
clone_size: once

cdr3_nt: TGTGCCAGCAGTTACTCCGGCGAGCAGTACTTC
cdr3_aa: CASSYSGEQYF
j_call: TRBJ2-7
cdr3_length: 11
v_call: TRBV6-6
d_call: -
clone_size: few

cdr3_nt: TGTGCCAGCTCCGACAGCCAAACTCCCTATGGCTACACCTTC
cdr3_aa: CASSDSQTPYGYTF
j_call: TRBJ1-2
cdr3_length: 14
v_call: TRBV28
d_call: -
clone_size: -

cdr3_nt: TGTGCCAGCAGCTTGAAGCCAGGGGAGCGCACTGAAGCTTTCTTT
cdr3_aa: CASSLKPGERTEAFF
j_call: TRBJ1-1
cdr3_length: 15
v_call: TRBV5-6
d_call: -
clone_size: -

cdr3_nt: TGTGCCAGCAGCTTGGGGCTAGCGGGGATAGAGCAGTTCTTC
cdr3_aa: CASSLGLAGIEQFF
j_call: TRBJ2-1
cdr3_length: 14
v_call: TRBV5-4
d_call: TRBD2
clone_size: -

cdr3_nt: TGTGCCAGCAGAGACGGACTAGCGGAGACCCAGTACTTC
cdr3_aa: CASRDGLAETQYF
j_call: TRBJ2-5
cdr3_length: 13
v_call: TRBV2
d_call: TRBD2
clone_size: -

cdr3_nt: TGTGCCAGCAACGACAGGGGGCATGGCTACACCTTC
cdr3_aa: CASNDRGHGYTF
j_call: TRBJ1-2
cdr3_length: 12
v_call: TRBV6-5
d_call: TRBD1
clone_size: -

cdr3_nt: TGTGCCTGGAGTCATGACACCGGGGAGCTGTTTTTT
cdr3_aa: CAWSHDTGELFF
j_call: TRBJ2-2
cdr3_length: 12
v_call: TRBV30
d_call: -
clone_size: few

cdr3_nt: TGTGCCAGCAACAGTGTACGGCTCTCGGGCTACACCTTC
cdr3_aa: CASNSVRLSGYTF
j_call: TRBJ1-2
cdr3_length: 13
v_call: TRBV28
d_call: -
clone_size: -

cdr3_nt: TGTGCCAAATCTGGACAGCCACCACAATATAGCAATCAGCCCCAGCATTTT
cdr3_aa: CAKSGQPPQYSNQPQHF
j_call: TRBJ1-5
cdr3_length: 17
v_call: TRBV19
d_call: -
clone_size: -

cdr3_nt: TGTGCCAGCAGGGACGGCGGGGTCGGTTCCTACGAGCAGTACTTC
cdr3_aa: CASRDGGVGSYEQYF
j_call: TRBJ2-7
cdr3_length: 15
v_call: TRBV6-5
d_call: -
clone_size: -

cdr3_nt: TGTGCCTCCAAGCAGGGGATCTCCTACAATGAGCAGTTCTTC
cdr3_aa: CASKQGISYNEQFF
j_call: TRBJ2-1
cdr3_length: 14
v_call: TRBV28
d_call: -
clone_size: -

cdr3_nt: TGTGCCAGCAGCCCGCTCAGCCTAGATGAGCAGTTCTTC
cdr3_aa: CASSPLSLDEQFF
j_call: TRBJ2-1
cdr3_length: 13
v_call: TRBV7-8
d_call: -
clone_size: -

cdr3_nt: TGCGCCAGCAGCCAGTCACTAGCGGGGGCTGGTTTGGACGAGCAGTACTTC
cdr3_aa: CASSQSLAGAGLDEQYF
j_call: TRBJ2-7
cdr3_length: 17
v_call: TRBV4-1
d_call: TRBD2
clone_size: -

cdr3_nt: TGTGCCAGCAGCCCTGGGACAGGGGGCCCGTACGAGCAGTACTTC
cdr3_aa: CASSPGTGGPYEQYF
j_call: TRBJ2-7
cdr3_length: 15
v_call: TRBV5-4
d_call: TRBD1
clone_size: -

cdr3_nt: TGCAGCGTTGATCTACAGGGTTCCGAGCAGTACTTC
cdr3_aa: CSVDLQGSEQYF
j_call: TRBJ2-7
cdr3_length: 12
v_call: TRBV29-1
d_call: -
clone_size: -